This TCR beta chain was obtained from a study of blood T cell repertoires in COVID-19. About the research overall: Sample material is recorded as cDNA or gDNA derived from T cells, B-cell-depleted T cells, or PBMCs.

V was trimmed by 3 bases and J by 2 bases, leaving 14 bases between them. The CDR3 loop spans 15 amino acids. CDR1 SGHTA and CDR2 FQGTGA come from the germline V gene. As originally analysed: By means of reference gene primer amplification, nucleated cell counts were estimated. Only in-frame clones appear in the TCRdb table, and some are missing; sequencing was by immunoSEQ multiplex PCR. V, J and clone size are those of that table, while D and trimming were read from the DNA. Of about 210,000 clones listed, 83% are singletons. The clonotype was recovered from a middle-aged man with active or convalescent COVID-19. The chain couples TRBV7-3 to TRBJ2-7; a weak D match, TRBD2 (6 bases). Sequencing input: peripheral blood. The CDR3 DNA sequence: TGTGCCAGCAGCTTGGGGACGGGAGACCCCTACGAGCAGTACTTC. Translated: CASSLGTGDPYEQYF.